A selection of T cell receptor beta chains follows, all from one sample in a study of shared T cell receptors in the human thymus. TCRdb's table, derived via immunoSEQ multiplex PCR, lists solely in-frame clones and lacks some. This table holds approximately 760,000 clones, over 75% found once. The sample also formed part of further work on human thymus T cells.

Sample: thymocytes. The source of these receptors is a girl less than two years old with a congenital heart defect. The CDR3 runs from the conserved cysteine through the conserved F or W. The D gene is left open where the match is weak. Size is stated for part of the rows, as once, few or many counts, or as a class when the clone is expanded.

>TRBD1|TRBV6-1|TRBJ2-2|.
TGTGCCAGCAGTGATATGATACAGGGGGCTACAAGCGGGGAGCTGTTTTTT
CASSDMIQGATSGELFF
>.|TRBV20-1|TRBJ1-2|.
TGCAGTGCTAGGTGGAGGCGAGGCTACACCTTC
CSARWRRGYTF
>.|TRBV2|TRBJ1-2|.
TGTGCCAGCAGCCTAGAACGGTTATGGAACTATGGCTACACCTTC
CASSLERLWNYGYTF
>TRBD1|TRBV11-2|TRBJ2-3|.
TGTGCCAGCAGCCCCATCTCCCCCCAGGGGGCAGGCACAGATACGCAGTATTTT
CASSPISPQGAGTDTQYF
>TRBD1|TRBV29-1|TRBJ2-1|.
TGCAGCGTCACCCGGGACAGGGACAATGAGCAGTTCTTC
CSVTRDRDNEQFF
>TRBD2|TRBV10-3|TRBJ2-5|.
TGTGCCACAACGCTAGCGGGGGGCCACCAAGAGACCCAGTACTTC
CATTLAGGHQETQYF
>TRBD1|TRBV27|TRBJ2-1|.
TGTGCCAGCAGTTCTGGGACAGCTCTTTATGAGCAGTTCTTC
CASSSGTALYEQFF
>TRBD1|TRBV15|TRBJ1-1|.
TGTGCCACCAGCAGAGACGGACAGGGGTACGACGTGAACACTGAAGCTTTCTTT
CATSRDGQGYDVNTEAFF
>TRBD2|TRBV12-5|TRBJ2-7|.
TGTGCTAGTGGTTTGATTAGCGGGGAAACTTCCTACGAGCAGTACTTC
CASGLISGETSYEQYF
>.|TRBV5-1|TRBJ1-5|.
TGCGCCAGCAGCCAACACACAGGGACAAATCAGCCCCAGCATTTT
CASSQHTGTNQPQHF
>.|TRBV18|TRBJ1-1|.
TGTGCCAGCTCACCACTAAGAGGGTTTAAGGTGAACACTGAAGCTTTCTTT
CASSPLRGFKVNTEAFF
>.|TRBV5-1|TRBJ1-1|.
TGCGCCAGCAGCTTTGGACAGTTGAACACTGAAGCTTTCTTT
CASSFGQLNTEAFF
>.|TRBV5-6|TRBJ1-5|once
TGTGCCAGCAGCTTGGCAGGTCCAAGAGGCAATCAGCCCCAGCATTTT
CASSLAGPRGNQPQHF
>TRBD1|TRBV19|TRBJ1-1|.
TGTGCCAGTAGATCCTTGGGACAGAGCATGAACACTGAAGCTTTCTTT
CASRSLGQSMNTEAFF
>TRBD1|TRBV7-3|TRBJ2-3|.
TGTGCCAGCAGCTACCCGGGGACAGCAGATACGCAGTATTTT
CASSYPGTADTQYF
>.|TRBV4-1|TRBJ1-4|.
TGCGCCAGCAGCCAAGATCCCGTCCTAGTGGTTGAAAAACTGTTTTTT
CASSQDPVLVVEKLFF
>TRBD1|TRBV4-1|TRBJ1-4|.
TGCGCCAGCAGCCAAGGCCCCGAGGGACGGGACAGGGGGCAGAGGAATGAAAAACTGTTTTTT
CASSQGPEGRDRGQRNEKLFF
>.|TRBV4-3|TRBJ2-7|.
TGCGCCAGCAGCCAGGGGAGAACAGGGCGCTTGTCCTACGAGCAGTACTTC
CASSQGRTGRLSYEQYF
>.|TRBV5-1|TRBJ1-1|.
TGCGCCAGCAGCTTAGAAGGTGCAGGGCTTGAAGCTTTCTTT
CASSLEGAGLEAFF
>.|TRBV5-4|TRBJ1-2|.
TGTGCCAGCAGCTTGTTCGCCAGGGATTTTCATGGCTACACCTTC
CASSLFARDFHGYTF
>.|TRBV27|TRBJ2-7|.
TGTGCCAGCAGTTCGGACTTGAGGGGGTCCTACGAGCAGTACTTC
CASSSDLRGSYEQYF
>.|TRBV4-3|TRBJ2-1|.
TGCGCCAGCAGCCAAGATCTGGCGGGGAGGAAATACAATGAGCAGTTCTTC
CASSQDLAGRKYNEQFF
>TRBD2|TRBV11-2|TRBJ2-1|.
TGTGCCAGCAGCCGCGGGACTAGCAGACGGAGCTCCTACAATGAGCAGTTCTTC
CASSRGTSRRSSYNEQFF